This T cell receptor (beta chain) was sequenced for a study of T cells and Merkel cell carcinoma outcomes (dated by TCRdb to between 2020 and 2021). Study-wide context: The tumor T-cell repertoire, together with T-cell density, was examined as a predictor of clinical outcome in patients with Merkel cell carcinoma. Overall study outcomes, separate from this receptor: According to the report, clinical outcomes in Merkel cell carcinoma patients could be predicted using T-cell density together with features of the T-cell repertoire.

Concerning this clone: There is no known antigen for this receptor. Per-base qualities were not stored, and no clone one base away is much larger.

The samples were obtained from people who had Merkel cell carcinoma. Including the terminal cysteine and phenylalanine, the CDR3 comprises 13 residues. The kept DNA is CDR3 alone, 39 bases in frame from the first base. The V and J ends are trimmed by 2 bases and 3 bases, leaving 5 bases between them. From the germline V gene, CDR1 is MNHEY and CDR2 is SVGAGI. Library preparation was by the immunoSEQ multiplex PCR assay. TCRdb took this table from immuneACCESS and kept in-frame rearrangements with V and J called. Such tables lack part of the clones; where checked against another copy, unresolved V genes explain under half of the gap, and the rest is unexplained. For this sample there are about 15,000 clones; around 87% appear just once. The ten largest clones represent more than 7.5% of the sample.

The clonotype comes from a human donor with Merkel cell carcinoma. The V gene is TRBV6-5 and the J gene is TRBJ1-5, with no reliable assignment of the D segment. Material: tumor tissue from Merkel cell carcinoma. The DNA sequence follows: TGTGCCAGCAGTTACCAACTCAATCAGCCCCAGCATTTT. The resulting protein is CASSYQLNQPQHF.